This TCR beta chain came from a study of cytomegalovirus exposure and HLA in healthy donors. The CDR3 length is 15 residues. V shed 5 bases and J shed 4 bases, with 15 bases lying between them. Germline V CDR1 and CDR2: MDHEN, SYDVKM. Primers for the PCR totalled 60 Vbeta and 13 Jbeta. TCRdb's copy holds only in-frame clones and misses some; the assay was immunoSEQ multiplex PCR. This sample carries approximately 220,000 clones, 65% to 75% of them seen once, and the ten largest clones take roughly 1.9%. This clone was counted between two and nine times. The TCR was taken from a woman aged 25 to 39 in good health and CMV-seronegative. The sample was PBMCs. The rearrangement uses TRBV28 and TRBJ2-1; TRBD2 might be the D (6 bases). CDR3 sequence (DNA): TGTGCCAGCAGTGTTAAGGGCGGGGTTTACAATGAGCAGTTCTTC. This translates into CASSVKGGVYNEQFF.